Below are 18 T cell receptor beta chains sequenced from a single sample in a study of T cell changes during pregnancy in multiple sclerosis. Data came from immunoSEQ multiplex PCR; TCRdb stores just in-frame clones and leaves some out. The profile covers about 68,000 clones, with roughly 89% appearing a single time and over 0.65% taken by the ten largest. This specimen was peripheral blood, taken in the second trimester of pregnancy. All receptors derive from a female donor with multiple sclerosis, enrolled in a pregnancy study.

This sequence joins TRBV7-3 and TRBJ1-1, with a possible D match to TRBD1 (5 bases). This CDR3 is 13 amino acids long. Trimming removed 2 bases from V and 10 bases from J, with 14 bases in between. The germline gives CDR1 SGHTA, CDR2 FQGTGA. CDR3 amino acids: CASSLGAQNRAFF. The CDR3 DNA reads as TGTGCCAGCAGCTTAGGGGCCCAGAATCGAGCTTTCTTT.

V and J are TRBV10-3 and TRBJ1-2, with 8 bases aligning to TRBD1. Germline V gene sequence: CDR1 ENHRY, CDR2 SYGVKD. J gave up 5 bases and V 0 bases, and 5 bases lay outside the gene matches. This CDR3 region has 15 residues. CDR3 DNA sequence: TGTGCCATCAGTGAGTCCCGGGACAGGTTATATGGCTACACCTTC. Translated: CAISESRDRLYGYTF.

This chain joins TRBV7-2 and TRBJ1-2, with D possibly TRBD1 on 5 matching bases. Trimming shortened V by 5 bases and J by 0 bases, and 13 bases separated the two germline ends. Germline-derived CDR1 and CDR2 are SGHTA and FQGNSA. This CDR3 spans 15 amino acids. The CDR3 reads CASSARGESNYGYTF. CDR3 DNA: TGTGCCAGCAGCGCTAGGGGCGAGTCTAACTATGGCTACACCTTC.

V gene TRBV7-9 combines with J gene TRBJ2-5; D perhaps matches TRBD1 (5 bases). Trimming cost V 5 bases and J 5 bases, with 12 bases left between them. CDR3 size: 13 residues. Germline V gene sequence: CDR1 SEHNR, CDR2 FQNEAQ (reference sequence). CDR3 residues: CASSNVQDETQYF. In nucleotides, the CDR3 is TGTGCCAGCAGCAATGTACAGGACGAGACCCAGTACTTC.

There are a few counts of this clone. The rearrangement joins TRBV6-7 to TRBJ1-5, with a weak D call TRBD1 (5 bases). TRBV6-7 is recorded as an ORF, its role being uncertain. V lost 6 bases, J lost 4 bases, and 10 bases lay in between. The CDR3 runs to 13 residues. The CDR3 nucleotides are TGTGCCAGCAGCGGACAACGGAATCAGCCCCAGCATTTT. Protein: CASSGQRNQPQHF.

This chain connects TRBV2 to TRBJ2-7; weak D call: TRBD1 (6 bases). V was pared by 8 bases and J by 2 bases, with 13 bases between. Germline V gives CDR1 SNHLY, CDR2 FYNNEI. The CDR3 consists of 13 residues. The CDR3 region is CASFGQPTYEQYF. The CDR3 coding sequence is TGTGCCAGCTTCGGACAGCCCACCTACGAGCAGTACTTC.

The chain combines TRBV9 with TRBJ2-1; 9 nucleotides align to TRBD2. Germline loops: CDR1 SGDLS, CDR2 YYNGEE. The V segment lost 4 bases and the J segment 3 bases; nucleotides outside the gene matches: 5. The CDR3 is 15 residues long. The CDR3, as DNA: TGTGCCAGCAGCCTAGGGACTAGCCTCTACAATGAGCAGTTCTTC. Translating gives CASSLGTSLYNEQFF. Complete variable domain (other parts from reference TRBV9 and TRBJ2-1): DSGVTQTPKHLITATGQRVTLRCSPRSGDLSVYWYQQSLDQGLQFLIQYYNGEERAKGNILERFSAQQFPDLHSELNLSSLELGDSALYFCASSLGTSLYNEQFFGPGTRLTVL.

The V call is TRBV7-2, the J call TRBJ2-5, with 7 bases identical to TRBD1. The length of the CDR3 is 16 residues. After removal of 5 bases from V and 5 bases from J, the junction contained 14 bases not matched to a gene. Germline V gene sequence: CDR1 SGHTA, CDR2 FQGNSA. The DNA of the CDR3 is TGTGCCAGCAGCCGCTCGACAGGGAAAAGGGGGGAGACCCAGTACTTC. As protein: CASSRSTGKRGETQYF.

This chain links TRBV30 with TRBJ1-2; perhaps TRBD1 as D (5 bases). V dropped 2 bases and J dropped 4 bases, with 17 bases sitting between them. The CDR3 has 15 residues. In germline, CDR1 is GTSNPN, CDR2 SVGIG (reference sequence). In DNA, the CDR3 is TGTGCCTGGAGTACTACTCTGACGGGGGTCTATGGCTACACCTTC. It translates to CAWSTTLTGVYGYTF.

The gene calls are TRBV5-6 and TRBJ1-6; TRBD1 is a possible D gene (6 bases). The CDR3 runs 15 residues. Trimming cost V 4 bases and J 0 bases, with 8 bases left between them. The V gene's germline CDR1 is SGHDT and CDR2 YYEEEE. CDR3 protein: CASSRGASYNSPLHF. For the CDR3, the DNA is TGTGCCAGCAGCCGGGGGGCCTCCTATAATTCACCCCTCCACTTT.

This chain uses TRBV19 with TRBJ1-2; D is undetermined. The germline V gene has CDR1 LNHDA and CDR2 SQIVND (reference sequence). The V end lost 3 bases, the J end lost 2 bases, and 7 bases lay between the germline ends. The CDR3 is 13 amino acids. DNA of the CDR3: TGTGCCAGTAGTATCTCGCGGAACTATGGCTACACCTTC. It codes for CASSISRNYGYTF.

CDR3 DNA: TGCGCCAGCAGCCACCGCGGGGGGAGCTCCTACAATGAGCAGTTCTTC. The encoded protein is CASSHRGGSSYNEQFF. The genes are TRBV4-1 and TRBJ2-1, with TRBD2 matching 8 bases. V trimming: 3 bases; J trimming: 0 bases; junction bases outside the gene matches: 4. This CDR3 is 16 amino acids long. The V gene's germline CDR1 is MGHRA and CDR2 YSYEKL.

The count of this clone is one. CDR3 loop: CASTLPGGYGYTF. CDR3 in DNA: TGTGCCAGCACCCTTCCGGGGGGCTATGGCTACACCTTC. The chain links TRBV5-6 to TRBJ1-2, with a possible D match to TRBD1 (5 bases). V lost 6 bases, J lost 4 bases, and 13 bases lay in between. Germline V lookup: CDR1 SGHDT, CDR2 YYEEEE. CDR3 size: 13 residues.

This chain joins TRBV6-1 and TRBJ1-3; 10 bases match TRBD1. The CDR3 extends over 15 amino acids. With V trimmed by 5 bases and J by 4 bases, 5 bases remained unmatched. CDR1 is MNHNS and CDR2 is SASEGT in the germline V gene. The CDR3 loop is CASSTRDRGGNTIYF. The DNA for the CDR3 is TGTGCCAGCAGTACCCGGGACAGGGGAGGAAACACCATATATTTT.

This chain uses TRBV5-1 with TRBJ2-7; 7 bases fit TRBD2. The CDR3 length is 16 residues. Losses at the gene ends were 0 bases for V and 1 base for J; bases not matched to a gene: 7. Per the germline V gene, CDR1 is SGHRS and CDR2 is YFSETQ. CDR3 coding DNA: TGCGCCAGCAGCTTGGGCCGGGCTAGCGGATCCTACGAGCAGTACTTC. Its translation is CASSLGRASGSYEQYF.

The V and J genes are TRBV6-6 and TRBJ1-3; weak D call: TRBD1 (5 bases). V gave up 7 bases and J gave up 1 base, with 14 bases separating them. CDR1 and CDR2 (germline): MNHNY, SVGAGI (reference sequence). This CDR3 is 15 amino acids long. CDR3 sequence (DNA): TGTGCCAGCACCATCGACAGCGCTTCTGGAAACACCATATATTTT. Residues: CASTIDSASGNTIYF.

The CDR3 here is CASSPPGQPFYEQFF. The CDR3 DNA reads TGTGCCAGCTCACCACCAGGACAGCCTTTCTATGAGCAGTTCTTC. The genes are TRBV18 and TRBJ2-1; D is possibly TRBD1 (6 bases). The CDR3 sequence is 15 residues long. The V and J ends lost 0 bases and 8 bases respectively, with 14 bases between them. Germline lookup yields CDR1 KGHSH and CDR2 LQKENI.

V and J are TRBV9 and TRBJ2-3; 12 bases match TRBD2. The V and J ends lost 4 bases and 2 bases, in that order; junction bases with no gene match: 11. Germline CDR1 reads SGDLS; CDR2 reads YYNGEE. The length of the CDR3 is 18 residues. The CDR3 nucleotides read TGTGCCAGCAGCTCCCAACGTTCTAGCGGGGGGGCCACAGATACGCAGTATTTT. This translates into CASSSQRSSGGATDTQYF. The full variable domain, with the rest looked up from reference TRBV9 and TRBJ2-3, is DSGVTQTPKHLITATGQRVTLRCSPRSGDLSVYWYQQSLDQGLQFLIQYYNGEERAKGNILERFSAQQFPDLHSELNLSSLELGDSALYFCASSSQRSSGGATDTQYFGPGTRLTVL.